This is a list of T cell receptor beta chains from one sample in a study of T cell repertoires and HLA-DP antigens. The repertoire was sequenced with immunoSEQ multiplex PCR; TCRdb's copy has only in-frame clones and lacks some. The sample includes over 60,000 clones, roughly 77% of them seen just once. Their antigens are not known. The sequenced material came from CD4+ T cells from PBMCs. These receptors originate from a man in his sixties in good health and CMV-seronegative. The CDR3 runs from the conserved cysteine through the conserved F or W. Each record gives: V gene, J gene, D gene, clone size, CDR3 protein, CDR3 DNA. D genes are given only for firm matches. For some rows the clone size is stated as once, few or many, or as a class when expanded; others skip it.

V gene: TRBV7-2
J gene: TRBJ1-5
D gene: TRBD1
clone size: NA
CDR3 protein: CASSTTGVNNQPQHF
CDR3 DNA: TGTGCCAGCAGCACAACAGGGGTCAACAATCAGCCCCAGCATTTT

V gene: TRBV11-2
J gene: TRBJ1-1
D gene: NA
clone size: once
CDR3 protein: CASSLEGAMNTEAFF
CDR3 DNA: TGTGCCAGCAGCTTAGAGGGGGCGATGAACACTGAAGCTTTCTTT

V gene: TRBV5-1
J gene: TRBJ1-1
D gene: NA
clone size: NA
CDR3 protein: CASSLGSLNTEAFF
CDR3 DNA: TGCGCCAGCAGCTTGGGCAGCCTGAACACTGAAGCTTTCTTT

V gene: TRBV27
J gene: TRBJ1-1
D gene: NA
clone size: NA
CDR3 protein: CASSSSGRGLIIPNTEAFF
CDR3 DNA: TGTGCCAGCAGCTCTTCGGGAAGGGGCCTAATCATTCCGAACACTGAAGCTTTCTTT

V gene: TRBV18
J gene: TRBJ2-5
D gene: TRBD1
clone size: NA
CDR3 protein: CASSPPKGAGHQETQYF
CDR3 DNA: TGTGCCAGCTCACCACCGAAGGGGGCTGGCCACCAAGAGACCCAGTACTTC

V gene: TRBV5-1
J gene: TRBJ1-4
D gene: TRBD1
clone size: NA
CDR3 protein: CASSSGTVGEKLFF
CDR3 DNA: TGCGCCAGCAGCTCCGGGACAGTGGGGGAAAAACTGTTTTTT

V gene: TRBV4-3
J gene: TRBJ2-3
D gene: TRBD2
clone size: NA
CDR3 protein: CASSQRLADTQYF
CDR3 DNA: TGCGCCAGCAGCCAACGACTAGCGGATACGCAGTATTTT

V gene: TRBV7-2
J gene: TRBJ1-3
D gene: NA
clone size: NA
CDR3 protein: CASSLEVGNTIYF
CDR3 DNA: TGTGCCAGCAGCTTAGAGGTTGGAAACACCATATATTTT

V gene: TRBV2
J gene: TRBJ2-4
D gene: NA
clone size: NA
CDR3 protein: CASRQGVLGKNIQYF
CDR3 DNA: TGTGCCAGCAGGCAAGGGGTTCTGGGCAAAAACATTCAGTACTTC

V gene: TRBV18
J gene: TRBJ1-1
D gene: NA
clone size: NA
CDR3 protein: CASSFGTAQMNTEAFF
CDR3 DNA: TGTGCCAGCTCATTCGGGACGGCTCAAATGAACACTGAAGCTTTCTTT

V gene: TRBV7-9
J gene: TRBJ1-2
D gene: NA
clone size: NA
CDR3 protein: CASNPGRGYGYTF
CDR3 DNA: TGTGCCAGCAACCCCGGACGGGGCTATGGCTACACCTTC

V gene: TRBV11-3
J gene: TRBJ2-7
D gene: NA
clone size: NA
CDR3 protein: CASPYEQYF
CDR3 DNA: TGTGCCAGCCCCTACGAGCAGTACTTC

V gene: TRBV5-1
J gene: TRBJ2-5
D gene: NA
clone size: NA
CDR3 protein: CASSPTAEQETQYF
CDR3 DNA: TGCGCCAGCAGCCCGACTGCGGAACAAGAGACCCAGTACTTC